The T cell receptor (beta chain) under discussion was sequenced for a study of cytomegalovirus exposure and HLA in healthy donors. The study's findings and limits: Most TCR sequences were uncommon, yet certain public TCRs appeared in many donors. The authors enumerated 150 to 200 TCR beta chains as linked to cytomegalovirus.

PCR employed 60 Vbeta and 13 Jbeta primers. Generated by immunoSEQ multiplex PCR, the TCRdb table keeps only in-frame clones and is missing some. The table shows around 150,000 clones, with around 79% occurring only once. The CDR3 consists of 17 residues. Germline V gene sequence: CDR1 MNHEY, CDR2 SMNVEV (reference sequence). Losses at the gene ends were 1 base for V and 1 base for J; bases not matched to a gene: 5. Points on this clone: What it binds is unknown.

Regarding donors, all were healthy bone marrow donors. The rearrangement uses TRBV27 and TRBJ2-5; TRBD2 agrees at 11 bases. The sample taken for sequencing was PBMCs. The clonotype was recovered from a male donor in good health and CMV-seronegative. The CDR3 reads CASSLYSSGRSQETQYF. The CDR3 bases are TGTGCCAGCAGTTTATACTCTAGCGGGAGGTCCCAAGAGACCCAGTACTTC.